These 15 T cell receptor beta chains share one sample of origin, sequenced in a study of T cell repertoires in ileal Crohn's disease. Some clones are missing from TCRdb's copy, which holds only in-frame ones; the method was immunoSEQ multiplex PCR. The sample lists 14,000 or so clones, about 71% occurring once. The sequenced sample was ileal tissue. These TCRs come from an adult with Crohn's disease.

The V and J genes are TRBV25-1 and TRBJ2-2, with D perhaps TRBD2 (5 bases). V shed 0 bases and J shed 0 bases, with 5 bases lying between them. Germline loops: CDR1 MGHDK, CDR2 SYGVNS. The CDR3 loop spans 15 amino acids. The CDR3 DNA is TGTGCCAGCAGTGAATACGGGACGAACACCGGGGAGCTGTTTTTT. As protein: CASSEYGTNTGELFF.

The chain joins TRBV10-3 to TRBJ1-2, with D tentatively TRBD1 (6 bases). V was shortened by 2 bases and J by 7 bases, with 8 bases between the two germline ends. The CDR3 runs 12 residues. Germline loops: CDR1 ENHRY, CDR2 SYGVKD. As DNA, the CDR3 is TGTGCCATCAGTGAGGAAGGGGGTGGCTACACCTTC. This sequence encodes CAISEEGGGYTF.

The CDR3 is CASSLGTGVNTEAFF. CDR3 DNA: TGCGCCAGCAGCTTGGGGACAGGGGTGAACACTGAAGCTTTCTTT. The gene calls are TRBV5-1 and TRBJ1-1, with 9 bases matching TRBD1. The germline gives CDR1 SGHRS, CDR2 YFSETQ. The ends lost 0 bases at V and 0 bases at J; junction bases unmatched: 0. CDR3 length: 15 amino acids.

V usage is TRBV10-2 and J usage is TRBJ1-5; possibly TRBD1 for D (5 bases). Germline CDR1 is WSHSY and CDR2 is SAAADI. The CDR3 covers 15 residues. V lost 2 bases and J 3 bases, leaving 11 bases between the germline ends. The CDR3 sequence is CASSEPYRINQPQHF. The CDR3 DNA reads TGCGCCAGCAGTGAGCCCTACAGGATCAATCAGCCCCAGCATTTT.

J is TRBJ1-6 and V is TRBV19; TRBD1 aligns across 8 bases. This CDR3 spans 14 amino acids. CDR1 and CDR2 (germline): LNHDA, SQIVND (reference sequence). V trimming: 7 bases; J trimming: 8 bases; junction bases outside the gene matches: 7. CDR3: CASNRQGRDSPLHF. The CDR3 bases are TGTGCCAGTAATCGACAGGGGAGGGATTCACCCCTCCACTTT.

The chain uses TRBV6-1 and TRBJ1-1; D remains unclear. With 4 bases removed from V and 4 bases from J, the gap between germline ends came to 10 bases. CDR3 length: 13 amino acids. Germline V lookup: CDR1 MNHNS, CDR2 SASEGT. In DNA, the CDR3 is TGTGCCAGCAGTGCCGAGGAGGGCACTGAAGCTTTCTTT. It is translated as CASSAEEGTEAFF.

This chain links TRBV4-1 with TRBJ1-5, with 8 positions matching TRBD1. Germline CDR1 and CDR2: MGHRA and YSYEKL. CDR3 length: 15 amino acids. The trim removed 4 bases at V and 5 bases at J, leaving 7 bases unmatched. The CDR3 DNA is TGCGCCAGCAGCCCGCAACAGGGGGGTGATCAGCCCCAGCATTTT. Encoded protein: CASSPQQGGDQPQHF.

The chain joins TRBV19 to TRBJ1-2; TRBD1 matches 8 bases. V lost 9 bases to trimming and J lost 7 bases; unmatched junction nucleotides: 13. CDR3 length: 14 amino acids. Germline V CDR1 and CDR2: LNHDA, SQIVND (reference sequence). DNA of the CDR3: TGTGCCAGCCGGGACAGGAGGCCTTTTGGTGGCTACACCTTC. Translation: CASRDRRPFGGYTF.

As regards this clone: The sample holds other DNA sequences that translate to the same CDR3. The chain combines TRBV11-1 with TRBJ1-1, with 8 bases lining up with TRBD1. Looked up from germline, CDR1 is SGHAT and CDR2 is FQDESV (reference sequence). V shed 5 bases, J shed 1 base, and the junction held 6 bases outside the gene matches. This CDR3 has 15 residues. The CDR3 nucleotides read TGTGCCAGCAGCCTACAGGGGGGAGGGAACACTGAAGCTTTCTTT. It yields the protein CASSLQGGGNTEAFF.

This chain uses TRBV16 with TRBJ2-7; D possibly corresponds to TRBD1 (7 bases). The ends were cut back, 3 bases at V and 2 bases at J, with 11 bases in the middle. Germline lookup yields CDR1 KGHSY and CDR2 FQNENV. This CDR3 is built from 14 residues. The CDR3 region has the DNA TGTGCCAGCAGCCAGGACAGGAGGGCCTACGAGCAGTACTTC. Protein: CASSQDRRAYEQYF.

The chain is built from TRBV30 and TRBJ2-1; possibly TRBD1 or TRBD2 for D (5 bases each). Germline V gene data show CDR1 as GTSNPN and CDR2 as SVGIG (reference sequence). V was trimmed by 0 bases and J by 5 bases, leaving 11 bases between them. There are 14 residues in the CDR3. Here the CDR3 reads CAWSVGPGHNEQFF. Here the CDR3 DNA reads TGTGCCTGGAGTGTGGGACCAGGGCACAATGAGCAGTTCTTC.

This clone qualifies as medium-sized (0.01 to 0.1%). The CDR3 coding sequence is TGTGCCAGCAGCTTCCGGGGGGATCGCTCTGGAAACACCATATATTTT. Translation gives CASSFRGDRSGNTIYF. The V gene is TRBV11-2, the J gene TRBJ1-3, with D possibly TRBD1 on 5 matching bases. Trimming cost V 3 bases and J 0 bases, with 12 bases left between them. There are 16 residues in the CDR3. Germline V gene data show CDR1 as SGHAT and CDR2 as FQNNGV.

DNA of the CDR3: TGCGCCAGCAGCCAGTCGGGGGTGATGTACACTGAAGCTTTCTTT. This sequence encodes CASSQSGVMYTEAFF. The V and J genes are TRBV5-1 and TRBJ1-1; D perhaps matches TRBD1 (5 bases). The CDR3 consists of 15 residues. With 4 bases removed from V and 3 bases from J, the gap between germline ends came to 16 bases. CDR1 SGHRS and CDR2 YFSETQ come from the germline V gene.

The chain combines TRBV19 with TRBJ2-2; 11 bases agree with TRBD1. This CDR3 has 16 amino acids. The V gene's germline CDR1 is LNHDA and CDR2 SQIVND (reference sequence). V shed 1 base and J 6 bases; nucleotides not matched to a gene: 4. CDR3 amino acids: CASSIGTGGAPGELFF. DNA for the CDR3: TGTGCCAGTAGTATAGGGACAGGGGGCGCCCCCGGGGAGCTGTTTTTT.

J is TRBJ2-7 and V is TRBV29-1, with TRBD1 matching 8 bases. Germline CDR1 reads SQVTM; CDR2 reads ANQGSEA. The V gene end was trimmed by 7 bases and the J gene end by 0 bases; junction bases not matched to a gene: 2. The CDR3 is made up of 12 amino acids. CDR3 sequence reads: CSATGGSYEQYF. In nucleotides, the CDR3 is TGCAGCGCTACAGGGGGCTCCTACGAGCAGTACTTC.